One sample yielded the 31 T cell receptor beta chains listed below, sequenced in a study of blood T cell repertoires in COVID-19. The method was immunoSEQ multiplex PCR; TCRdb's version includes in-frame clones alone and lacks a portion of them. This sample has a few hundred thousand clones, with 86% found just once. The sequenced material came from PBMCs or T cells enriched from blood (not recorded which). The receptors shown here come from a young woman who had recovered from COVID-19.

This chain connects TRBV5-4 to TRBJ2-5, with 7 positions matching TRBD1. The V and J ends lost 4 bases and 1 base, in that order; junction bases with no gene match: 7. The CDR3 totals 15 residues. In germline, CDR1 is SGHNT, CDR2 YYREEE (reference sequence). The CDR3 DNA follows: TGTGCCAGCAGCGGCAAACAGGGGTTCCAAGAGACCCAGTACTTC. It codes for CASSGKQGFQETQYF.

On this clone: In the same sample, other DNA sequences code for this CDR3. CDR3 amino acids: CASSSPSSYEQYF. In DNA, the CDR3 is TGTGCCAGCAGCTCCCCGAGCTCCTACGAGCAGTACTTC. The chain carries TRBV5-4 and TRBJ2-7; D remains ambiguous. This CDR3 has 13 amino acids. V was cut by 3 bases and J by 0 bases, with 7 bases left in between. Germline V gives CDR1 SGHNT, CDR2 YYREEE (reference sequence). Combining the CDR3 with reference TRBV5-4 and TRBJ2-7 gives the whole variable domain ETGVTQSPTHLIKTRGQQVTLRCSSQSGHNTVSWYQQALGQGPQFIFQYYREEENGRGNFPPRFSGLQFPNYSSELNVNALELDDSALYLCASSSPSSYEQYFGPGTRLTVT.

The gene calls are TRBV6-5 and TRBJ2-3, with a weak D call TRBD1 (5 bases). Germline V CDR1 and CDR2: MNHEY, SVGAGI. CDR3 size: 13 residues. The V and J ends lost 4 bases and 3 bases respectively, with 8 bases between them. The CDR3 nucleotides are TGTGCCAGCAGTTTCCCAGGGACAGATACGCAGTATTTT. Amino acid sequence: CASSFPGTDTQYF.

In its sample, this clone was seen once. This chain joins TRBV24-1 and TRBJ2-5, with 7 bases fitting TRBD2. The V gene's germline CDR1 is KGHDR and CDR2 SFDVKD. The V and J ends lost 3 bases and 4 bases, in that order; junction bases with no gene match: 7. This CDR3 comprises 15 residues. CDR3 DNA sequence: TGTGCCACCAGTGATCCCTGGGGAGGGAGAGAGACCCAGTACTTC. Its translation is CATSDPWGGRETQYF.

The genes are TRBV14 and TRBJ1-1; the D is unclear. Germline values: CDR1 SGHDN, CDR2 FVKESK. The CDR3 covers 13 residues. The V gene lost 6 bases and the J gene lost 4 bases, with 12 bases spanning the gap. The chain's CDR3 is CASRRYLVTEAFF. DNA for the CDR3: TGTGCCAGCAGACGCTACTTGGTCACTGAAGCTTTCTTT. Looking up the rest from reference TRBV14 and TRBJ1-1 gives the full variable domain: EAGVTQFPSHSVIEKGQTVTLRCDPISGHDNLYWYRRVMGKEIKFLLHFVKESKQDESGMPNNRFLAERTGGTYSTLKVQPAELEDSGVYFCASRRYLVTEAFFGQGTRLTVV.

This chain links TRBV10-2 with TRBJ2-7, with 7 nucleotides matching TRBD2. The CDR3 extends over 13 amino acids. CDR1 is WSHSY and CDR2 is SAAADI in the germline V gene. V gave up 8 bases and J gave up 4 bases; unmatched junction bases: 8. The CDR3 coding sequence is TGCGCCAGCGGGGGGGTCGGCAGGTACGAGCAGTACTTC. It encodes CASGGVGRYEQYF.

The CDR3: CASTLAGGYEQYF. The CDR3 DNA reads as TGTGCCAGCACACTAGCGGGGGGCTACGAGCAGTACTTC. The rearrangement links TRBV6-5 to TRBJ2-7, with TRBD2 matching over 12 bases. V dropped 7 bases and J dropped 3; count of bases not matched to a gene: 1. CDR3 length: 13 residues. Germline V gene lookup returns CDR1 MNHEY and CDR2 SVGAGI.

The chain combines TRBV3-1 (or the pseudogene TRBV3-2) with TRBJ1-2, with a possible D match to TRBD1 (6 bases). Germline V CDR1 and CDR2: LGHDT, YNNKEL (reference sequence). V gave up 0 bases and J gave up 7 bases, with 15 bases separating them. CDR3 length: 15 amino acids. The CDR3: CASSQDGVRGFGYTF. For the CDR3, the DNA is TGTGCCAGCAGCCAAGATGGCGTCAGGGGCTTTGGCTACACCTTC.

The chain recombines TRBV5-1 with TRBJ1-2; D is unclear. The germline CDR1 and CDR2 sequences are SGHRS and YFSETQ. The ends were cut back, 0 bases at V and 2 bases at J, with 8 bases in the middle. CDR3 length: 14 amino acids. Here the CDR3 reads CASSLATANYGYTF. The CDR3 nucleotides read TGCGCCAGCAGCTTGGCAACTGCAAACTATGGCTACACCTTC.

V and J are TRBV9 and TRBJ2-7; D possibly corresponds to TRBD1 (6 bases). The V end lost 4 bases, the J end lost 3 bases, and 17 bases lay between the germline ends. The CDR3 is made up of 15 amino acids. The germline CDR1 and CDR2 sequences are SGDLS and YYNGEE. The DNA for the CDR3 is TGTGCCAGCAGCCCGGACAGCCGATCGCACTACGAGCAGTACTTC. The encoded protein is CASSPDSRSHYEQYF.

This clone was picked up a small number of times. V usage is TRBV2 and J usage is TRBJ1-4; 7 positions match TRBD1. Unmatched junction bases numbered 5, after V lost 5 bases and J lost 8 bases. The germline V gene encodes CDR1 SNHLY and CDR2 FYNNEI. The CDR3 is made up of 13 amino acids. The CDR3 region is CASSRQGNEKLFF. CDR3 nucleotide sequence: TGTGCCAGCAGTAGACAGGGAAACGAAAAACTGTTTTTT.

CDR3: CASSKFLAHEQYF. CDR3 bases: TGTGCCAGCAGCAAGTTCCTAGCCCACGAGCAGTACTTC. The J gene is TRBJ2-7, the V gene TRBV21-1; the table's D gene call, TRBD2, was not cross checked with the DNA. TRBV21-1 is deemed a pseudogene. This CDR3 is 13 amino acids long.

There are a few counts of this clone. The J gene is TRBJ2-2, the V gene TRBV5-4; D is possibly TRBD1 (5 bases). V lost 5 bases and J 1 base, leaving 12 bases between the germline ends. This CDR3 contains 15 residues. In germline, CDR1 is SGHNT, CDR2 YYREEE (reference sequence). The CDR3 spells CASSQYTGNTGELFF. CDR3 DNA: TGTGCCAGCAGTCAATACACAGGGAACACCGGGGAGCTGTTTTTT.

This chain joins TRBV5-4 and TRBJ2-1, with TRBD2 identical over 12 bases. V lost 2 bases to trimming and J lost 7 bases; unmatched junction nucleotides: 10. The V gene's germline CDR1 is SGHNT and CDR2 YYREEE (reference sequence). The length of the CDR3 is 17 residues. The DNA for the CDR3 is TGTGCCAGCAGCTTAGGACTAGCGGGAATTGTCGGGAATGAGCAGTTCTTC. This translates into CASSLGLAGIVGNEQFF.

This clone has just one count. Other DNA sequences from this sample encode an identical CDR3 as well. The chain uses TRBV7-2 and TRBJ2-2; tentative D call: TRBD1 (6 bases). CDR1 and CDR2 from the germline V gene are SGHTA and FQGNSA. The germline V and J ends were trimmed by 2 bases and 5 bases, with 12 bases remaining between them. The CDR3 consists of 15 residues. DNA of the CDR3: TGTGCCAGCAGCTTATCCAGGGGCGGAACCGGGGAGCTGTTTTTT. This sequence encodes CASSLSRGGTGELFF.

The V gene is TRBV14, the J gene TRBJ2-3; weak D call: TRBD2 (6 bases). This CDR3 is 13 amino acids long. The germline CDR1 and CDR2 sequences are SGHDN and FVKESK. Trimming stripped 3 bases from V and 10 bases from J, with 14 bases between. The CDR3 DNA is TGTGCCAGCAGCCATCCACTAGCTTCGGCGCAGTATTTT. It encodes CASSHPLASAQYF.

J is TRBJ2-1 and V is TRBV7-3; the D gene is possibly TRBD1 (6 bases). Germline CDR1 reads SGHTA; CDR2 reads FQGTGA. The CDR3 covers 15 residues. Between the trimmed V and J ends, which lost 2 bases and 2 bases, there was a span of 10 bases. This CDR3 reads CASSLQGFAYNEQFF. The DNA for the CDR3 is TGTGCCAGCAGCTTACAGGGGTTTGCCTACAATGAGCAGTTCTTC. Complete variable domain (other parts from reference TRBV7-3 and TRBJ2-1): GAGVSQTPSNKVTEKGKYVELRCDPISGHTALYWYRQSLGQGPEFLIYFQGTGAADDSGLPNDRFFAVRPEGSVSTLKIQRTERGDSAVYLCASSLQGFAYNEQFFGPGTRLTVL.

This clone was observed a few times. The genes are TRBV30 and TRBJ1-5, with 8 bases lining up with TRBD1. Germline-derived CDR1 and CDR2 are GTSNPN and SVGIG (reference sequence). This CDR3 has 15 residues. V lost 5 bases to trimming and J lost 2 bases; unmatched junction nucleotides: 8. For the CDR3, the DNA is TGTGCCTGGGCCCTTGGACAGGGAGGCAATCAGCCCCAGCATTTT. Residues: CAWALGQGGNQPQHF.

The rearrangement uses TRBV2 and TRBJ2-7; tentative D call: TRBD1 (6 bases). Germline CDR1 and CDR2: SNHLY and FYNNEI. The CDR3 covers 14 residues. The V end was cut by 8 bases, the J end by 3 bases, with 17 bases between. CDR3 in amino acids: CASVENRDNYEQYF. The CDR3 DNA sequence: TGTGCCAGCGTAGAGAACAGGGACAACTACGAGCAGTACTTC.

This chain links TRBV5-1 with TRBJ2-7; the match to TRBD2 covers 8 bases. Trimming took 9 bases from V and 3 from J; bases not matched to a gene: 14. This CDR3 is built from 15 residues. In germline, CDR1 is SGHRS, CDR2 YFSETQ. As DNA, the CDR3 is TGCGCCACCCAGCTTGGGGCGGGAGGAGGCTACGAGCAGTACTTC. Translating gives CATQLGAGGGYEQYF.

The rearrangement links TRBV30 to TRBJ2-7, with D perhaps matching TRBD1 (6 bases). This CDR3 comprises 12 residues. Trimming removed 2 bases at V and 7 bases at J, with 12 bases between. Per the germline V gene, CDR1 is GTSNPN and CDR2 is SVGIG (reference sequence). The CDR3 nucleotides are TGTGCCTGGAGTTACAGGGCTCGAGAGCAGTACTTC. Translation: CAWSYRAREQYF.

This sequence joins TRBV6-5 and TRBJ2-7; TRBD1 agrees at 7 bases. The junction had 4 bases not matched to a gene; V was cut back by 5 bases and J by 6 bases. CDR1 is MNHEY and CDR2 is SVGAGI in the germline V gene. The CDR3 length is 12 residues. The CDR3 coding sequence is TGTGCCAGCAGTCCACAGGGGACCGAGCAGTACTTC. Translation: CASSPQGTEQYF.

This clone was found a few times. The chain uses TRBV5-1 and TRBJ2-2; 11 nucleotides agree with TRBD2. The CDR3 sequence is 16 residues long. V lost 0 bases, J lost 8 bases, and 6 bases stayed unmatched. Germline V gene data show CDR1 as SGHRS and CDR2 as YFSETQ. The CDR3 DNA is TGCGCCAGCAGCTTGGTGTCTAGCGGGAGGCCGGGGGAGCTGTTTTTT. Protein: CASSLVSSGRPGELFF.

The DNA of the CDR3 is TGTGCCAGCAGCTTGACGCGGGAGGGCTTGGAGACCCAGTACTTC. Its protein is CASSLTREGLETQYF. The V gene is TRBV5-4, the J gene TRBJ2-5; 9 bases match TRBD2. CDR1 SGHNT and CDR2 YYREEE come from the germline V gene (reference sequence). There are 15 residues in the CDR3. V shed 1 base and J 5 bases; nucleotides not matched to a gene: 6.

V usage is TRBV27 and J usage is TRBJ2-3; 9 nucleotides align to TRBD2. Trimming took 3 bases from V and 7 from J; bases not matched to a gene: 11. This CDR3 comprises 16 residues. The germline V gene has CDR1 MNHEY and CDR2 SMNVEV (reference sequence). CDR3 coding DNA: TGTGCCAGCAGTTTTGGCGGGGGGGCCGGTTTAAATACGCAGTATTTT. Translating gives CASSFGGGAGLNTQYF.

This chain joins TRBV30 and TRBJ2-7, with D possibly matching TRBD2 (5 bases). V was cut by 0 bases and J by 7 bases, with 7 bases left in between. This CDR3 is built from 11 residues. Germline CDR1 GTSNPN, CDR2 SVGIG (reference sequence). CDR3 nucleotide sequence: TGTGCCTGGAGTGTAAGCGGTGAGCAGTACTTC. Its protein is CAWSVSGEQYF.

This clone has a handful of counts. The chain uses TRBV18 and TRBJ2-2, with D possibly being TRBD1 (6 bases). CDR1 and CDR2 from the germline V gene are KGHSH and LQKENI. The length of the CDR3 is 16 residues. V was shortened by 0 bases and J by 0 bases, with 8 bases between the two germline ends. DNA of the CDR3: TGTGCCAGCTCACCACCGGGGACATCGAACACCGGGGAGCTGTTTTTT. It encodes CASSPPGTSNTGELFF.

V is TRBV7-3 and J is TRBJ2-3; D is uncertain. The germline CDR1 and CDR2 sequences are SGHTA and FQGTGA. V lost 2 bases, J lost 4 bases, and 7 bases lay in between. This CDR3 has 13 amino acids. CDR3 loop: CASSLSSSDTQYF. The DNA of the CDR3 is TGTGCCAGCAGCTTATCCTCGTCAGATACGCAGTATTTT.

J is TRBJ2-1 and V is TRBV27; 13 bases are a match to TRBD2. The germline gives CDR1 MNHEY, CDR2 SMNVEV (reference sequence). With V trimmed by 5 bases and J by 4 bases, 5 bases remained unmatched. The CDR3 extends over 16 amino acids. The DNA of the CDR3 is TGTGCCAGCAGTATTACGACTAGCGGGAGGTACAATGAGCAGTTCTTC. Encoded protein: CASSITTSGRYNEQFF.

This sequence joins TRBV3-1 (or the pseudogene TRBV3-2) and TRBJ2-7, with D perhaps TRBD2 (6 bases). The V gene lost 4 bases and the J gene lost 8 bases, with 15 bases spanning the gap. Germline values: CDR1 LGHDT, CDR2 YNNKEL (reference sequence). The CDR3 consists of 13 residues. CDR3 sequence (DNA): TGTGCCAGCAGCCCCGTCGGTTGGACTAAGCAGTACTTC. The encoded protein is CASSPVGWTKQYF.

This clone has a single count. The chain recombines TRBV19 with TRBJ2-3; 10 nucleotides match TRBD1. Germline values: CDR1 LNHDA, CDR2 SQIVND (reference sequence). With V trimmed by 6 bases and J by 0 bases, 0 bases remained unmatched. The CDR3 is 14 residues long. The CDR3 here is CASRTGGSTDTQYF. The CDR3 DNA reads TGTGCCAGTAGGACAGGGGGCAGCACAGATACGCAGTATTTT.